Below, 21 T cell receptor beta chains from the same sample are listed, as sequenced in a study of vaccination effects on CD4 cells after COVID-19 (dated by TCRdb to between 2021 and 2024). The library was built by means of the immunoSEQ multiplex PCR assay. The table comes from immuneACCESS by way of TCRdb, which keeps in-frame sequences with V and J called. Part of the clones is missing from these tables; in studies checked, under half for an unresolved V gene and the rest for unknown reasons. This sample gives tens of thousands of clones in total; 74% of them show up just once. Clones ranked in the top ten supply around 1.5% of the sample. The ViraFEST assay stimulated PBMC with viral peptide pools and then used TCR sequencing to identify antigen-specific CD4+ T cell clonotypes by expansion. After less than 13 days of culture, CD4+ T cells were isolated with the EasySep CD4+ T cell isolation kit. Each participant got two doses of an mRNA SARS-CoV-2 vaccine, either BNT162b2 or mRNA-1273.

Antigen specificity for these receptors is unknown. This material consisted of CD4+ T cells from PBMCs cultured with HCoV-229E spike peptides, taken after COVID-19 vaccination. This specimen's cell subset or site label, interpreted: HCoV-229E spike overlapping peptide pool stimulation. These receptors originate from a human donor who received a COVID-19 vaccine.

The V and J genes are TRBV28 and TRBJ1-5; D is unclear. In germline, CDR1 is MDHEN, CDR2 SYDVKM. The CDR3 spans 12 residues. V was pared by 2 bases and J by 6 bases, with 5 bases between. The CDR3 reads CASSLVRQPQHF. The CDR3 DNA sequence: TGTGCCAGCAGTTTAGTACGTCAGCCCCAGCATTTT.

A remark on this clone: This specimen includes other DNA sequences encoding the same CDR3. This chain connects TRBV20-1 to TRBJ2-5, with D unresolved. The ends were cut back, 6 bases at V and 5 bases at J, with 7 bases in the middle. This CDR3 comprises 10 residues. Germline values: CDR1 DFQATT, CDR2 SNEGSKA (reference sequence). The CDR3 region has the DNA TGCAGTGCCAGTGGGGAGACCCAGTACTTC. Translated: CSASGETQYF.

The gene calls are TRBV11-2 and TRBJ2-4, with 8 bases fitting TRBD1. The CDR3 runs to 18 residues. After removal of 5 bases from V and 2 bases from J, the junction contained 14 bases not matched to a gene. CDR1 and CDR2 from the germline V gene are SGHAT and FQNNGV. This CDR3 is CASSPGRGQAVSKNIQYF. The CDR3 nucleotides are TGTGCCAGCAGCCCTGGTCGGGGACAGGCCGTATCCAAAAACATTCAGTACTTC. Using reference TRBV11-2 and TRBJ2-4 for the parts outside the CDR3, the full variable domain is EAGVAQSPRYKIIEKRQSVAFWCNPISGHATLYWYQQILGQGPKLLIQFQNNGVVDDSQLPKDRFSAERLKGVDSTLKIQPAKLEDSAVYLCASSPGRGQAVSKNIQYFGAGTRLSVL.

The chain joins TRBV4-3 to TRBJ1-2; TRBD1 agrees at 7 bases. Germline trimming cut 2 bases from V and 2 bases from J; bases unmatched to any gene: 11. The CDR3 runs 17 residues. Per the germline V gene, CDR1 is LGHNA and CDR2 is YSLEER. CDR3 region: CASSQYYTGRGNYGYTF. As DNA, the CDR3 is TGCGCCAGCAGCCAATATTATACTGGCAGGGGGAACTATGGCTACACCTTC.

This rearrangement joins TRBV3-1 (or the pseudogene TRBV3-2) to TRBJ2-2, with 13 nucleotides matching TRBD2. The ends lost 4 bases at V and 8 bases at J; junction bases unmatched: 4. CDR1 is LGHDT, CDR2 YNNKEL, per germline (reference sequence). This CDR3 is built from 15 residues. CDR3 sequence reads: CASSPPGLAGGELFF. The CDR3, as DNA: TGTGCCAGCAGCCCTCCGGGACTAGCGGGGGGGGAGCTGTTTTTT.

This chain joins TRBV5-1 and TRBJ1-2, with D possibly TRBD1 on 5 matching bases. This CDR3 is 14 amino acids long. Per the germline V gene, CDR1 is SGHRS and CDR2 is YFSETQ. V shed 4 bases and J shed 8 bases, with 18 bases lying between them. This CDR3 reads CASSLRGRESGYTF. The CDR3 DNA sequence: TGCGCCAGCAGCCTCCGGGGCAGGGAGTCCGGCTACACCTTC. Using reference TRBV5-1 and TRBJ1-2 for the parts outside the CDR3, the full variable domain is KAGVTQTPRYLIKTRGQQVTLSCSPISGHRSVSWYQQTPGQGLQFLFEYFSETQRNKGNFPGRFSGRQFSNSRSEMNVSTLELGDSALYLCASSLRGRESGYTFGSGTRLTVV.

The chain's CDR3 is CASSTGADTQYF. DNA of the CDR3: TGCGCCAGCAGCACGGGGGCAGATACGCAGTATTTT. The chain combines TRBV5-1 with TRBJ2-3; TRBD2 is a possible D gene (6 bases). The V end was cut by 4 bases, the J end by 4 bases, with 7 bases between. The CDR3 runs to 12 residues. Germline V lookup: CDR1 SGHRS, CDR2 YFSETQ.

The chain uses TRBV7-3 and TRBJ2-2; D possibly corresponds to TRBD1 (6 bases). With 3 bases removed from V and 8 bases from J, the gap between germline ends came to 10 bases. The germline CDR1 and CDR2 sequences are SGHTA and FQGTGA. This CDR3 is 13 amino acids long. The CDR3 DNA is TGTGCCAGCAGCTTTAAAGGACAGGGGGAGCTGTTTTTT. Translation: CASSFKGQGELFF.

CDR3 nucleotide sequence: TGTGCCAGCAGCTTAGCGGCGGGACAGGGGGCATACAATGAGCAGTTCTTC. The encoded protein is CASSLAAGQGAYNEQFF. This chain links TRBV7-2 with TRBJ2-1, with 12 bases identical to TRBD1. CDR1 is SGHTA, CDR2 FQGNSA, per germline. Losses at the gene ends were 0 bases for V and 4 bases for J; bases not matched to a gene: 4. CDR3 length: 17 amino acids.

V and J are TRBV9 and TRBJ2-3; 8 bases agree with TRBD2. Germline CDR1 and CDR2: SGDLS and YYNGEE. The CDR3 sequence is 16 residues long. J was trimmed by 4 bases and V by 4 bases; bases with no gene match: 11. CDR3 coding DNA: TGTGCCAGCAGCCCCCCGGCGGGGGGAAGTCCAGATACGCAGTATTTT. Residues: CASSPPAGGSPDTQYF. Full variable domain (remainder filled in from reference TRBV9 and TRBJ2-3): DSGVTQTPKHLITATGQRVTLRCSPRSGDLSVYWYQQSLDQGLQFLIQYYNGEERAKGNILERFSAQQFPDLHSELNLSSLELGDSALYFCASSPPAGGSPDTQYFGPGTRLTVL.

The V call is TRBV7-9, the J call TRBJ2-1, with D uncertain. CDR3 length equals 15 residues. The ends were cut back, 2 bases at V and 6 bases at J, with 14 bases in the middle. CDR1 is SEHNR and CDR2 is FQNEAQ in the germline V gene (reference sequence). CDR3 region: CASSLTSRSINEQFF. CDR3 sequence (DNA): TGTGCCAGCAGCTTAACGTCTAGATCGATCAATGAGCAGTTCTTC.

The chain is built from TRBV12-3 or TRBV12-4 and TRBJ2-3; maybe TRBD2 (6 bases). Trimming stripped 5 bases from V and 9 bases from J, with 12 bases between. CDR3 length equals 12 residues. The CDR3 region is CASSSASATQYF. CDR3 sequence (DNA): TGTGCCAGCAGTAGCGCTAGCGCAACGCAGTATTTT.

The chain uses TRBV28 and TRBJ1-2, with D possibly being TRBD1 (5 bases). CDR1 MDHEN and CDR2 SYDVKM come from the germline V gene. There are 14 residues in the CDR3. The germline V and J ends were trimmed by 10 bases and 4 bases, with 19 bases remaining between them. In DNA form, the CDR3 reads TGTGCCACCTCACCCCGGGGACTTCCCTATGGCTACACCTTC. Translation: CATSPRGLPYGYTF.

V usage is TRBV15 and J usage is TRBJ2-2; TRBD2 matches 11 bases. This CDR3 has 15 amino acids. V was pared by 5 bases and J by 6 bases, with 5 bases of the junction left unmatched. Germline CDR1 and CDR2: LNHNV and YYDKDF (reference sequence). The CDR3 bases are TGTGCCACCAGCCGCATAGCGGGGGGGCCCGGGGAGCTGTTTTTT. Protein product: CATSRIAGGPGELFF.

The chain employs TRBV29-1 and TRBJ2-1, with D maybe TRBD1 (6 bases). Germline lookup yields CDR1 SQVTM and CDR2 ANQGSEA. This CDR3 region has 14 residues. Trimming removed 8 bases at V and 4 bases at J, with 18 bases between. CDR3 DNA sequence: TGCAGCTCCGACGGGCAGGGGTCGTACAATGAGCAGTTCTTC. Protein: CSSDGQGSYNEQFF.

The gene calls are TRBV24-1 and TRBJ1-1; D is possibly TRBD1 (5 bases). The germline V gene encodes CDR1 KGHDR and CDR2 SFDVKD. Between the trimmed V and J ends, which lost 9 bases and 1 base, there was a span of 8 bases. The CDR3 spans 12 residues. The CDR3 sequence is CATSDTNTEAFF. The CDR3 DNA reads TGTGCCACCTCGGACACGAACACTGAAGCTTTCTTT.

The gene calls are TRBV19 and TRBJ1-6; tentatively, D is TRBD1 (5 bases). The CDR3 totals 15 residues. V gave up 4 bases and J gave up 7 bases, with 14 bases separating them. Germline V lookup: CDR1 LNHDA, CDR2 SQIVND (reference sequence). The CDR3 DNA reads as TGTGCCAGTAGTAACGCCGGGACGGTAAATTCACCCCTCCACTTT. The encoded protein is CASSNAGTVNSPLHF.

The V call is TRBV7-3, the J call TRBJ2-5, with unresolved D. The CDR3 runs to 15 residues. Germline CDR1 and CDR2: SGHTA and FQGTGA. Trimming removed 3 bases from V and 1 base from J, with 12 bases in between. This chain's CDR3 is CASSLTRETQETQYF. Written as DNA, the CDR3 is TGTGCCAGCAGCTTGACGCGTGAAACCCAAGAGACCCAGTACTTC.

The V gene is TRBV9, the J gene TRBJ1-2; 10 nucleotides align to TRBD1. The V gene end was trimmed by 4 bases and the J gene end by 8 bases; junction bases not matched to a gene: 5. This CDR3 is 13 amino acids long. The germline CDR1 and CDR2 sequences are SGDLS and YYNGEE. This chain's CDR3 is CASSWGQGRGYTF. The CDR3 DNA sequence: TGTGCCAGCAGCTGGGGACAGGGGAGGGGCTACACCTTC.

This clone was observed a handful of times. J is TRBJ2-3 and V is TRBV19, with 8 bases fitting TRBD2. Germline V gene lookup returns CDR1 LNHDA and CDR2 SQIVND (reference sequence). Trimming took 5 bases from V and 6 from J; bases not matched to a gene: 1. The CDR3 spans 12 residues. The CDR3 sequence: CASSRGGDTQYF. The DNA of the CDR3 is TGTGCCAGTAGTCGGGGGGGGGATACGCAGTATTTT.

Only a few counts were recorded for this clone. This sequence joins TRBV24-1 and TRBJ2-1; perhaps TRBD1 as D (6 bases). With 4 bases removed from V and 6 bases from J, the gap between germline ends came to 18 bases. CDR3 length: 16 amino acids. CDR1 is KGHDR and CDR2 is SFDVKD in the germline V gene. CDR3: CATSESGAGDSNEQFF. In DNA, the CDR3 is TGTGCCACCAGTGAATCTGGGGCAGGGGATAGCAATGAGCAGTTCTTC.